This T cell receptor (beta chain) appears in the sequencing data of a study of cytomegalovirus exposure and HLA in healthy donors. Note on this clone: Its matching antigen is unknown.

The study's findings and limits: Cytomegalovirus status, reportedly, was diagnosed with high specificity and sensitivity by the classifier. Later on, an analysis found that several of the most significant clusters appeared to be linked to common viral pathogens, which included parvovirus B19. In vitro confirmation showed three CMV-associated chains to be CMV antigen specific.

The V gene's germline CDR1 is SEHNR and CDR2 FQNEAQ (reference sequence). This CDR3 has 15 amino acids. V was pared by 2 bases and J by 5 bases, with 1 base of the junction left unmatched. The PCR made use of 60 Vbeta and 13 Jbeta primers. Measured with immunoSEQ multiplex PCR; TCRdb has only the in-frame clones, and not every one. The sample consists of roughly 120,000 clones, approximately 77% of them appearing once. The TCR comes from a man aged 50-60 years in good health and CMV-seropositive. The chain links TRBV7-9 to TRBJ2-1; 12 nucleotides match TRBD2. Source material: PBMCs. DNA of the CDR3: TGTGCCAGCAGCTTACGACTAGCGGGGGACAATGAGCAGTTCTTC. Amino acids: CASSLRLAGDNEQFF.